Described below is a single T cell receptor (beta chain) sequence and its context. Its specificity is unknown. Produced via immunoSEQ multiplex PCR; TCRdb's table is partial and in-frame only. The top ten clones hold roughly 3.3% of a sample with more than 55,000 clones, 82% of them seen once. The data derive from a study of a mutant IDH1 vaccine in newly diagnosed glioma. Looking at the study overall: Vaccination of patients was performed eight times, in weeks 1, 3, 5, 7, 11, 15, 19 and 23. The initiation of vaccination occurred 4-6 weeks after radiotherapy alone, or with temozolomide cycles.

CDR1 and CDR2 from the germline V gene are MNHNS and SASEGT. The CDR3 totals 15 residues. The junction had 3 bases not matched to a gene; V was cut back by 7 bases and J by 1 base. Sample time point: week 5, during vaccination. The study gave 300 ug of mutant IDH1 20-mer peptide per vaccine dose, with topical imiquimod. This sequence joins TRBV6-1 and TRBJ2-2, with TRBD2 matching over 10 bases. The clonotype was recovered from a woman aged 18-29 years with glioma. Some clones in this sample may be carry-over from other donors' samples. The sequenced sample was PBMCs, obtained from a glioma patient whose treatment included an IDH1 peptide vaccine. The CDR3 reads CASKRTSGNTGELFF. The CDR3 DNA sequence: TGTGCCAGCAAACGGACTAGCGGGAACACCGGGGAGCTGTTTTTT.